The T cell receptor (beta chain) under discussion was sequenced for a study of T cells in Graves' hyperthyroidism and ophthalmopathy. As for the study in general: At initial diagnosis, before any treatment had begun, peripheral blood was obtained. Findings and caveats of the study: Expanded thyroid clonotypes (above 0.001) were mostly also found in blood.

This clonotype has a count of ten or more. What it binds is unknown. Template material for amplifying TCR beta CDR3 regions consisted of RNA transcripts. The HTBI primer set drove a first-round RT-PCR of the TCR CDR3. One entry per CDR3 protein, called by TCRdb with MiXCR from the multiplex PCR reads. Here the sample spans roughly 420,000 distinct CDR3 sequences, about an eighth being singletons. This TCR was sampled from a woman between 18 and 29 years old with Graves' hyperthyroidism. Specimen: blood.

The CDR3 is CASSPTSTGGELFF. In nucleotides, the CDR3 is TGTGCCAGCAGCCCGACTAGCACAGGCGGGGAGCTGTTTTTT. The gene calls are TRBV7-2 and TRBJ2-2, with TRBD2 matching 7 bases. Per germline, CDR1 SGHTA and CDR2 FQGNSA. The CDR3 totals 14 residues. Trimming took 5 bases from V and 7 from J; bases not matched to a gene: 7.